These 7 T cell receptor beta chains were sequenced from one sample in a study of T cells in Graves' hyperthyroidism and ophthalmopathy. The TCR beta CDR3 regions underwent amplification using RNA transcripts as the source. HTBI primers drove first-round RT-PCR of the TCR CDR3. One entry per CDR3 protein, called by TCRdb with MiXCR from the multiplex PCR reads. The table includes about 740,000 distinct CDR3 sequences, approximately 14% detected once. Sequencing used blood. The receptors stem from a woman between 18 and 29 years old with Graves' hyperthyroidism.

This clonotype occurred many times. This rearrangement joins TRBV7-9 to TRBJ1-1; D not resolved. Germline assignment: CDR1 SEHNR and CDR2 FQNEAQ (reference sequence). Trimming stripped 5 bases from V and 3 bases from J, with 16 bases between. This CDR3 region has 15 residues. The CDR3 nucleotides are TGTGCCAGCAGCCTCCGAAGGGAAAGAGACACTGAAGCTTTCTTT. This encodes CASSLRRERDTEAFF.

J is TRBJ1-2 and V is TRBV19; TRBD1 matches at 10 bases. Unmatched junction bases numbered 0, after V lost 5 bases and J lost 6 bases. The CDR3 covers 12 residues. Germline V gives CDR1 LNHDA, CDR2 SQIVND (reference sequence). The CDR3: CASSGTGDGYTF. DNA for the CDR3: TGTGCCAGTAGTGGGACAGGGGATGGCTACACCTTC.

This clonotype turned up a few times. This chain connects TRBV12-3 or TRBV12-4 to TRBJ2-3; D remains unclear. The CDR3 spans 14 residues. V gave up 6 bases and J gave up 5 bases, with 15 bases separating them. CDR3 region: CASRYNPLEDTQYF. CDR3 nucleotide sequence: TGTGCCAGCAGATACAACCCCTTGGAAGATACGCAGTATTTT.

This clonotype was detected many times. The V gene is TRBV6-2 or TRBV6-3, the J gene TRBJ1-5; no clear D. Germline CDR1 reads MNHEY; CDR2 reads SVGEGT. V lost 2 bases, J lost 3 bases, and 11 bases lay in between. CDR3 length equals 15 residues. CDR3: CASSYGPGYNQPQHF. The DNA of the CDR3 is TGTGCCAGCAGTTACGGACCGGGGTACAATCAGCCCCAGCATTTT.

This sequence joins TRBV6-2 or TRBV6-3 and TRBJ2-3; tentative D call: TRBD2 (6 bases). The CDR3 length is 14 residues. Trimming stripped 8 bases from V and 1 base from J, with 13 bases between. Germline V gene sequence: CDR1 MNHEY, CDR2 SVGEGT. The CDR3 DNA reads as TGTGCCAGCCGTCACGGGAGCGGCACAGATACGCAGTATTTT. It codes for CASRHGSGTDTQYF.

A few counts support this clonotype. A much more abundant neighbour one base away suggests this may be a read error. V usage is TRBV12-3 or TRBV12-4 and J usage is TRBJ2-1; D may correspond to TRBD1 or TRBD2 (6 bases each). The CDR3 runs to 13 residues. Trimming pared 8 bases from V and 10 bases from J, leaving 18 bases between. CDR3 bases: TGTGCCAGCTCGGCAGGGGAGGCTTACGAGCAGTTCTTC. This gives the protein CASSAGEAYEQFF.

This clonotype has a handful of counts. V gene TRBV4-3 combines with J gene TRBJ2-3, with 10 bases matching TRBD2. J was trimmed by 7 bases and V by 0 bases; bases with no gene match: 16. Germline-derived CDR1 and CDR2 are LGHNA and YSLEER. This CDR3 region has 19 residues. The CDR3 sequence: CASSQDIGAGTSASNTQYF. In DNA form, the CDR3 reads TGCGCCAGCAGCCAAGATATAGGGGCCGGGACTAGCGCCTCGAATACGCAGTATTTT.